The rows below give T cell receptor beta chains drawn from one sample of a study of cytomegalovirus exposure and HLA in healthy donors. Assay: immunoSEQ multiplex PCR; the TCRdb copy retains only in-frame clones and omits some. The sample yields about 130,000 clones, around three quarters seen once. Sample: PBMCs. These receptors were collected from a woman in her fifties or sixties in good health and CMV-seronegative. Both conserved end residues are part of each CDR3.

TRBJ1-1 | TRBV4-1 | CASSRTGEATEAFF
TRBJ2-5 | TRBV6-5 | CASSYSVGARETQYF
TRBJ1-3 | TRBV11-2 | CASSQADRGSGNTIYF
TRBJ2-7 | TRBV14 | CASSQDRGGSGEQYF
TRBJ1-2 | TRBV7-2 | CASSLMGRSADGGYTF
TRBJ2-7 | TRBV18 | CASSLGTVSEQYF
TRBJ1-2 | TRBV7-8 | CASSLERLIKVNGYTF
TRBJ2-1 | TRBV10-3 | CAISESLAGGNEQFF
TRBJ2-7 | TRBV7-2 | CASSLVSGRGRIAYEQYF
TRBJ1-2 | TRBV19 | CATQGQWGSGYTF
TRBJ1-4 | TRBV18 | CASSPRQGATNEKLFF
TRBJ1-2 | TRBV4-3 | CASSQDILAGGYTF
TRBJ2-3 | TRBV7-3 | CASSSAPGQGDTQYF
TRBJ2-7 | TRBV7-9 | CSIPGTGEEGGSYEQYF
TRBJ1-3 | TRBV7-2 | CASSLGGSNSGNTIYF
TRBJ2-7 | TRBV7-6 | CASSTLAGESEQYF
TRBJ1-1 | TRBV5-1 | CASTPRENTEAFF
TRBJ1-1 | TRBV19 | CASTAEDGDTEAFF
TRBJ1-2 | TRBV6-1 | CASSEGAGTGGYGYTF
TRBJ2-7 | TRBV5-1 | CASSFLRGGSYEQYF
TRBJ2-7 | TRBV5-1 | CASSLDRTDSYEQYF
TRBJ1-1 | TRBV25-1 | CASSGQDSVGTEAFF
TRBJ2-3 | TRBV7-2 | CASSSRTGEDTQYF
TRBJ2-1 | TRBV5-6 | CASSPGLAGTNEQFF
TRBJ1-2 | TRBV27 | CASSRMLRDYGYTF
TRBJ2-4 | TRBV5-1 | CASSLGGRGTAKNIQYF
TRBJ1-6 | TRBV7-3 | CASSSIGTGKSPLHF
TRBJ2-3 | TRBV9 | CASSAGQVSTDTQYF
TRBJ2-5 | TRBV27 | CASRLGASGNQETQYF
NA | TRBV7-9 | CASSFTGSEQYF
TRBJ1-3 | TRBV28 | CASSLMGTVGGNTIYF
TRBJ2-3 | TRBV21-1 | CASSAGLGTDTQYF
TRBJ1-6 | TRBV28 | CASSFGESYNSPLHF
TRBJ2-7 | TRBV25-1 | CASKRTGQGNYEQYF
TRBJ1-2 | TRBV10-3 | CAISGREGDYGYTF
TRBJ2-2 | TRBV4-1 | CASSHSLVRGPGELFF
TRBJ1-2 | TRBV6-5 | CASKQGAGYGYTF
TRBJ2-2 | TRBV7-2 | CASSHGTVTTGELFF
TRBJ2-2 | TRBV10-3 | CAISGTSGSLGELFF
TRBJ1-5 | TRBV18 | CASSPKTFWGDQPQHF
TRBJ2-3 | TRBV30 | CAWSVPVSGARDTQYF
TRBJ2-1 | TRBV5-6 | CASSLQNEQFF
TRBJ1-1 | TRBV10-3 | CAISLGGENTEAFF
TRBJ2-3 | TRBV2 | CASLLDGAGVNTQYF
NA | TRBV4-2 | CASSQASGRGGRINYEQYF
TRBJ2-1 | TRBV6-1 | CASNPDAVNEQFF
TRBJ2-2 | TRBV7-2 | CASSYRTGTTNTGELFF
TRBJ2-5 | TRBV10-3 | CAISESQGPETQYF
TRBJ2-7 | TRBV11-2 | CASSRTGLARTEQYF
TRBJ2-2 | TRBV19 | CASENRDSLSPELFF
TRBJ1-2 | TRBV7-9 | CASSSQGARIIGRWGYTF
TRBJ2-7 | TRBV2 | CASPKAGTANVYEQYF
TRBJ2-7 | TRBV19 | CASSWGQGVSYEQYF
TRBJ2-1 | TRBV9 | CASSVGLAEGGYNEQFF
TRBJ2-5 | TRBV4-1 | CASSQVTSVETQYF
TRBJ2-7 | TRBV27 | CASSFRGGLEQYF
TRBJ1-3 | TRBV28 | CASSSTSQTGNTIYF
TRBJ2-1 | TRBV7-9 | CASSRDTLYNEQFF
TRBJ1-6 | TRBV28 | CASSLNFGSSPLHF
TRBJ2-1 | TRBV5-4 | CASSLDYYNEQFF